Sequencing of this T cell receptor beta chain was carried out in a study of cytomegalovirus exposure and HLA in healthy donors. Overall study: Of the donors genotyped, approximately 410 in all, 81% fell in the Caucasian-associated ancestry cluster. General observations from the study: 87-base-pair reads could not separate some V segments, including TRBV6-2 and TRBV6-3. TCR beta chain V- and J-gene trimming was linked, in a later analysis, to a missense variant in DCLRE1C.

In the PCR, 60 Vbeta and 13 Jbeta primers were used. In the original analysis: It was a later analysis that counted approximately 81 million unique TCR beta chains, of which roughly 10 million were shared. Using immunoSEQ multiplex PCR, the repertoire was profiled, and TCRdb retains in-frame clones only, with some absent. V and J calls and clone size follow that table, whereas D and trimming were derived from the DNA. Of roughly 150,000 clones in the sample, 64% were seen once. The ends were cut back, 5 bases at V and 3 bases at J, with 27 bases in the middle. Per the germline V gene, CDR1 is SGHRS and CDR2 is YFSETQ. This CDR3 has 18 residues. A remark on this clone: Its antigen is unknown.

The sequenced sample was PBMCs. The genes are TRBV5-1 and TRBJ2-7; D is possibly TRBD2 (7 bases). This TCR was recovered from a woman aged 25-40 years in good health and CMV-seropositive. CDR3 DNA: TGCGCCAGCAGGGAGACAGAAAGAGGGGGAGGGGACCTCTACGAGCAGTACTTC. Protein product: CASRETERGGGDLYEQYF. The whole variable domain, filled in from reference TRBV5-1 and TRBJ2-7, reads KAGVTQTPRYLIKTRGQQVTLSCSPISGHRSVSWYQQTPGQGLQFLFEYFSETQRNKGNFPGRFSGRQFSNSRSEMNVSTLELGDSALYLCASRETERGGGDLYEQYFGPGTRLTVT.